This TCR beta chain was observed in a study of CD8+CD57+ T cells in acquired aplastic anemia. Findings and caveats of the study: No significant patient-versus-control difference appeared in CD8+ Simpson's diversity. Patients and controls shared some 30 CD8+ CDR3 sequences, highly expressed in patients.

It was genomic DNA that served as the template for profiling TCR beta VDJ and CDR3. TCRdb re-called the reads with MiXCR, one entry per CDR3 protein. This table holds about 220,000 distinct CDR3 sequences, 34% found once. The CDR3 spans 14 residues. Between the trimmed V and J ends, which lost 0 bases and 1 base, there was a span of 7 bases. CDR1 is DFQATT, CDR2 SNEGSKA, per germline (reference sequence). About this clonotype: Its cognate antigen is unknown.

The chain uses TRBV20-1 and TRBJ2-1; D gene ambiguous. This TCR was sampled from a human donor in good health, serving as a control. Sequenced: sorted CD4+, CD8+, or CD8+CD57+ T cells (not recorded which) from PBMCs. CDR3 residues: CSARDQESYNEQFF. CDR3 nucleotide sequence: TGCAGTGCTAGAGATCAGGAGTCCTACAATGAGCAGTTCTTC.